This T cell receptor beta chain is drawn from a study of Ad26.COV2.S vaccination and SARS-CoV-2 variants (dated by TCRdb to the early 2020s). Looking at the study overall: TCRbeta repertoire sequencing was used to assess the specificity and breadth of SARS-CoV-2-reactive T cell receptors after Ad26.COV2.S vaccination. A total of approximately 30 samples were included in the TCR-sequenced set, comprising some 20 Ad26.COV2.S vaccine recipients, 5 placebo recipients and 8 SARS-CoV-2 convalescent individuals.

This clone was seen once. Its target antigen remains unknown. No per-base quality is available; no much larger clone lies one base away. Summary of the overall study and its limitations: After vaccination, substantial breadth of spike-specific CD8+ and CD4+ T cell responses was reported. Non-spike TCR breadth was comparable between vaccine and placebo recipients, consistent with the vaccine containing only spike. Ad26.COV2.S recipients had higher spike-specific TCR breadth than placebo recipients (P = 0.0014). It was noted by the authors that total T cell responses may have been underestimated by the TCR breadth and depth analyses.

The immunoSEQ Assay was the method used to sequence TCRbeta CDR3 regions. After extraction, genomic DNA underwent amplification by bias-controlled multiplex PCR, followed by high-throughput sequencing. For the original study's pipeline: Collapsing and filtering of sequences were performed to quantify the absolute abundance of each unique TCRbeta CDR3 region. T cell fraction was estimated by normalizing TCRbeta template counts to usable DNA, with usable DNA measured through amplification of reference genes found in all nucleated cells. Repertoire TCRs were annotated as SARS-CoV-2-specific by exact matching of V gene, CDR3 amino acid sequence and J gene to a known reactive TCR set. The reference SARS-CoV-2 TCR set came from MIRA and was filtered for enrichment in COVID-19-positive ImmuneCODE repertoires, removing public or cross-reactive TCRs. Based on the MIRA antigens, annotated TCRs were further analysed at the level of specific ORF or position within ORF. Breadth was defined as the number of annotated unique rearrangements divided by the total number of unique productive rearrangements, and depth was defined as the summed frequency of the annotated unique rearrangements. Group comparisons of TCR breadth used two-sided Wilcoxon rank-sum tests. The table comes from immuneACCESS by way of TCRdb, which keeps in-frame sequences with V and J called. Part of the clones is missing from these tables; in studies checked, under half for an unresolved V gene and the rest for unknown reasons. V and J calls and clone size come straight from that table; D and trimming were deduced from the DNA. Recorded for this sample are roughly 180,000 clones; roughly 89% of them occurred a single time. In total, the top ten clones hold approximately 6% of the sample.

CDR1 and CDR2 were assigned from the germline V gene as MDHEN and SYDVKM. The CDR3, cysteine through phenylalanine, is 14 amino acids long. The sequence is cut down to CDR3 DNA, 42 bases in frame from base 1. Trimming costs V 5 bases and J 0 bases, and their ends lie 11 bases apart. Reading the label with the study, this specimen's time point is: individuals recovered from natural SARS-CoV-2 infection. This sequence originates from a human donor who had recovered from COVID-19. The chain is encoded by TRBV28 joined to TRBJ2-7; the D gene lacks a confident call. The sample was peripheral blood, taken after recovery from COVID-19. The DNA sequence reads TGTGCCAGCAGTCCCGATATTAGCTCCTACGAGCAGTACTTC. Translated, this gives CASSPDISSYEQYF.